This T cell receptor (beta chain) was sequenced for a study of Graves' ophthalmopathy and Graves' hyperthyroidism. Study in general: Peripheral blood was gathered at first diagnosis, ahead of any treatment whatsoever. Findings and limits, study-wide: Most thyroid-expanded clonotypes exceeding 0.001 frequency were also found in blood.

The V end lost 10 bases, the J end lost 3 bases, and 18 bases lay between the germline ends. The germline gives CDR1 LNHNV, CDR2 YYDKDF (reference sequence). The CDR3 is 14 residues long. No donor had other autoimmune disease, uncontrolled infection, pregnancy or lactation. The sequenced template was RNA, covering the TCR beta CDR3 region. The workflow started with a first-round RT-PCR run with HTBI primers and then moved on to a second-round multiplex PCR. TCRdb recomputed calls from the multiplex PCR reads with MiXCR, one row per CDR3 protein. The table has about 420,000 distinct CDR3 sequences, around 21% seen once; the top ten hold under 3.5%. About this clonotype itself: The antigen remains unidentified.

The chain is built from TRBV15 and TRBJ1-2; a possible D gene is TRBD1 (6 bases). This receptor was obtained from a young woman with stable Graves' hyperthyroidism. Sequenced input: peripheral blood. CDR3 residues: CAIGYPGQHYGYTF. The CDR3 DNA is TGTGCCATCGGCTATCCGGGACAACACTATGGCTACACCTTC.